Below are 9 T cell receptor beta chains sequenced from a single sample in a study of T-cell reconstitution after alpha-beta-depleted transplantation in children. Unique molecular identifiers were built into the TCRbeta library. TCRdb re-called the PCR reads through MiXCR, storing one row per CDR3 protein. This table has roughly 100,000 distinct CDR3 sequences, around 6% appearing once. The source was PBMCs, mostly from graft donor cells, collected 60 days after TCRalphabeta/CD19-depleted stem cell transplant. The receptors shown here come from a female patient aged 2-10 years who had a stem cell transplant for Fanconi anemia, so the T cells may come from the graft donor.

This clonotype appeared many times. This chain joins TRBV9 and TRBJ1-5; D remains unclear. The CDR3 sequence is 15 residues long. V was pared by 0 bases and J by 0 bases, with 7 bases between. The germline CDR1 and CDR2 sequences are SGDLS and YYNGEE. The CDR3, as DNA: TGTGCCAGCAGCGTAGGACCTAATAGCAATCAGCCCCAGCATTTT. Translating gives CASSVGPNSNQPQHF.

This clonotype has just a few counts. This rearrangement joins TRBV14 to TRBJ2-1, with 10 bases fitting TRBD2. V was clipped by 1 base and J by 0 bases; unmatched bases: 12. CDR1 is SGHDN and CDR2 is FVKESK in the germline V gene. The CDR3 length is 20 residues. In nucleotides, the CDR3 is TGTGCCAGCAGCCAAGTCCTTAGCGGGAGGACTCAGAGCTCCTACAATGAGCAGTTCTTC. Amino acid sequence: CASSQVLSGRTQSSYNEQFF.

The V and J genes are TRBV12-3 or TRBV12-4 and TRBJ2-7, with 7 bases matching TRBD1. Unmatched junction bases numbered 6, after V lost 5 bases and J lost 2 bases. The CDR3 has 14 residues. The CDR3 nucleotides are TGTGCCAGCAGTCTATTCGACAGGGCCTACGAGCAGTACTTC. Translation: CASSLFDRAYEQYF.

This clonotype was counted a few times. The gene calls are TRBV6-1 and TRBJ2-5, with a possible D match to TRBD1 (6 bases). Trimming cost V 6 bases and J 2 bases, with 22 bases left between them. CDR3 length: 17 amino acids. CDR1 is MNHNS and CDR2 is SASEGT in the germline V gene. The CDR3, as DNA: TGTGCCAGCAGGGGTAACAGGGCCCTTGACTATCAAGAGACCCAGTACTTC. This sequence encodes CASRGNRALDYQETQYF.

V gene TRBV27 combines with J gene TRBJ1-4, with 9 bases fitting TRBD1. V trimming: 5 bases; J trimming: 8 bases; junction bases outside the gene matches: 15. The CDR3 covers 17 residues. The germline CDR1 and CDR2 sequences are MNHEY and SMNVEV (reference sequence). For the CDR3, the DNA is TGTGCCAGCAGTCCACGACACTTGGACAGGGGTTGGGAAAAACTGTTTTTT. This sequence encodes CASSPRHLDRGWEKLFF.

In this sample, this clonotype turned up a few times. The V call is TRBV2, the J call TRBJ2-2, with 9 bases aligning to TRBD2. Germline V gene sequence: CDR1 SNHLY, CDR2 FYNNEI. J gave up 6 bases and V 5 bases, and 4 bases lay outside the gene matches. The CDR3 length is 14 residues. CDR3 DNA sequence: TGTGCCAGCAGTTTTAGCGGGAGTCCCGGGGAGCTGTTTTTT. This sequence encodes CASSFSGSPGELFF. The full variable domain, completed using reference TRBV2 and TRBJ2-2, is EPEVTQTPSHQVTQMGQEVILRCVPISNHLYFYWYRQILGQKVEFLVSFYNNEISEKSEIFDDQFSVERPDGSNFTLKIRSTKLEDSAMYFCASSFSGSPGELFFGEGSRLTVL.

This chain links TRBV6-1 with TRBJ1-1; tentatively, D is TRBD1 (6 bases). The germline gives CDR1 MNHNS, CDR2 SASEGT. The CDR3 is made up of 14 amino acids. With 6 bases removed from V and 5 bases from J, the gap between germline ends came to 16 bases. CDR3 sequence reads: CASSVGGLGTEAFF. CDR3 DNA sequence: TGTGCCAGCAGCGTCGGGGGGCTGGGGACTGAAGCTTTCTTT.

The CDR3 nucleotides are TGCGCCAGCAGCTTGCGACAGGGGAGTTCCGAGCAGTACTTC. The encoded protein is CASSLRQGSSEQYF. The V and J genes are TRBV5-1 and TRBJ2-7; 8 bases line up with TRBD1. The germline gives CDR1 SGHRS, CDR2 YFSETQ. The CDR3 covers 14 residues. Losses at the gene ends were 1 base for V and 6 bases for J; bases not matched to a gene: 6.

This clonotype was picked up many times. J is TRBJ2-5 and V is TRBV7-2, with D perhaps being TRBD1 or TRBD2 (6 bases each). The germline V gene encodes CDR1 SGHTA and CDR2 FQGNSA. The CDR3 loop spans 15 amino acids. Trimming took 5 bases from V and 5 from J, leaving 18 bases between them. CDR3 amino acids: CASSLRPGARETQYF. The CDR3, as DNA: TGTGCCAGCAGCCTCCGGCCGGGGGCTCGGGAGACCCAGTACTTC.